The 9 T cell receptor beta chains presented below share a single source sample, sequenced in a study of blood T cell repertoires in COVID-19. Sequencing used immunoSEQ multiplex PCR; TCRdb keeps in-frame clones, though not all of them. This table has a few hundred thousand clones, 90% appearing once. Sequences were obtained from PBMCs or T cells enriched from blood (not recorded which). The source is a woman aged 18-29 years with acute COVID-19.

The chain has TRBV7-2 and TRBJ1-5; 8 nucleotides match TRBD1. Germline CDR1 is SGHTA and CDR2 is FQGNSA. There are 14 residues in the CDR3. V was clipped by 1 base and J by 4 bases; unmatched bases: 0. CDR3 sequence reads: CASSLGTGNQPQHF. CDR3 coding DNA: TGTGCCAGCAGCTTAGGGACAGGGAATCAGCCCCAGCATTTT.

The chain uses TRBV12-2 and TRBJ2-7; the D call of TRBD1 is as the table states it, not checked on the DNA. TRBV12-2 constitutes a pseudogene. The length of the CDR3 is 15 residues. The CDR3 loop reads CASRLGQGLAYEQYF. In DNA form, the CDR3 reads TGTGCAAGTCGCTTGGGACAGGGTTTGGCCTACGAGCAGTACTTC.

This rearrangement joins TRBV10-3 to TRBJ2-1, with 10 bases identical to TRBD1. The CDR3 is made up of 16 amino acids. V was clipped by 4 bases and J by 5 bases; unmatched bases: 8. Germline loops: CDR1 ENHRY, CDR2 SYGVKD. CDR3 sequence: CAISGPGQGFNNEQFF. CDR3 sequence (DNA): TGTGCCATCAGTGGTCCGGGACAGGGGTTCAACAATGAGCAGTTCTTC.

There are a few counts of this clone. The rearrangement links TRBV6-2 or TRBV6-3 to TRBJ2-7, with TRBD2 matching 11 bases. The trim removed 0 bases at V and 0 bases at J, leaving 10 bases unmatched. Germline lookup yields CDR1 MNHEY and CDR2 SVGEGT. This CDR3 is built from 19 residues. CDR3 sequence (DNA): TGTGCCAGCAGTTACTCCATCCGGTCTAGCGGGAGGCACTCCTACGAGCAGTACTTC. Translating gives CASSYSIRSSGRHSYEQYF.

The genes are TRBV5-1 and TRBJ2-3; 8 bases are shared with TRBD2. There are 20 residues in the CDR3. CDR1 is SGHRS, CDR2 YFSETQ, per germline. The ends lost 1 base at V and 0 bases at J; junction bases unmatched: 16. CDR3 residues: CASSLYPTGGARTSTDTQYF. CDR3 bases: TGCGCCAGCAGCTTGTATCCCACGGGGGGGGCCCGAACTAGCACAGATACGCAGTATTTT. Drawing the rest from reference TRBV5-1 and TRBJ2-3, the complete variable domain is KAGVTQTPRYLIKTRGQQVTLSCSPISGHRSVSWYQQTPGQGLQFLFEYFSETQRNKGNFPGRFSGRQFSNSRSEMNVSTLELGDSALYLCASSLYPTGGARTSTDTQYFGPGTRLTVL.

The chain recombines TRBV6-5 with TRBJ1-2, with 10 bases fitting TRBD1. V lost 6 bases and J lost 4; bases outside the gene matches: 8. The length of the CDR3 is 15 residues. The germline gives CDR1 MNHEY, CDR2 SVGAGI. CDR3 DNA: TGTGCCAGCAGACCGGGACAGGGGATTACCTATGGCTACACCTTC. The encoded protein is CASRPGQGITYGYTF.

The chain carries TRBV5-5 and TRBJ1-1; D call uncertain. Germline lookup yields CDR1 SGHKS and CDR2 YYEKEE (reference sequence). The V and J ends lost 2 bases and 3 bases respectively, with 8 bases between them. This CDR3 comprises 13 residues. The CDR3 region has the DNA TGTGCCAGCAGCTTTACGGACTACACTGAAGCTTTCTTT. Translation gives CASSFTDYTEAFF.

The chain is built from TRBV7-8 and TRBJ1-5; no clear D gene. Germline assignment: CDR1 SGHVS and CDR2 FQNEAQ. Trimming pared 3 bases from V and 7 bases from J, leaving 13 bases between. The CDR3 has 14 residues. CDR3 sequence: CASSFPGVGQPQHF. The CDR3, as DNA: TGTGCCAGCAGCTTCCCCGGGGTGGGCCAGCCCCAGCATTTT.

V is TRBV14 and J is TRBJ2-1; D is unresolved. The germline CDR1 and CDR2 sequences are SGHDN and FVKESK. The CDR3 consists of 14 residues. The V end was cut by 2 bases, the J end by 3 bases, with 8 bases between. The CDR3: CASSQIGLYNEQFF. The DNA of the CDR3 is TGTGCCAGCAGCCAAATCGGTCTCTACAATGAGCAGTTCTTC.